The 26 T cell receptor beta chains given below trace back to one sample, sequenced in a study of identifying expanded T cells in peripheral blood. Assay used: immunoSEQ multiplex PCR; TCRdb lists only in-frame clones, some missing. The sample records roughly 100,000 clones, around 88% being singletons. The sequenced material came from blood. The receptors derive from a person aged 18 to 70 in good health.

The chain links TRBV29-1 to TRBJ2-2, with 7 bases aligning to TRBD1. The J segment lost 0 bases and the V segment lost 6 bases, leaving 4 bases of the junction unmatched. CDR3 length: 14 residues. The germline CDR1 and CDR2 sequences are SQVTM and ANQGSEA. For the CDR3, the DNA is TGCAGCGTGAATGGACAGGCGAACACCGGGGAGCTGTTTTTT. The encoded protein is CSVNGQANTGELFF.

This clone was seen a few times. V gene TRBV5-1 combines with J gene TRBJ2-7; D is perhaps TRBD1 (7 bases). The V gene's germline CDR1 is SGHRS and CDR2 YFSETQ. The V gene lost 8 bases and the J gene lost 5 bases, with 17 bases spanning the gap. The CDR3 runs 13 residues. CDR3 bases: TGCGCCAGTAAATCAGGGGGGCTTGACGAGCAGTACTTC. This gives the protein CASKSGGLDEQYF.

The chain joins TRBV5-1 to TRBJ1-1, with D possibly matching TRBD1 (5 bases). CDR1 and CDR2 from the germline V gene are SGHRS and YFSETQ. This CDR3 comprises 14 residues. The V end was cut by 4 bases, the J end by 3 bases, with 13 bases between. The CDR3 DNA reads as TGCGCCAGCAGCAGTTGGGGCGCGGACACTGAAGCTTTCTTT. Translating gives CASSSWGADTEAFF.

Turning to this clone: The same CDR3 is also encoded by other DNA sequences in this sample. The J gene is TRBJ2-7, the V gene TRBV18; 10 bases fit TRBD1. The trim removed 8 bases at V and 3 bases at J, leaving 7 bases unmatched. CDR1 and CDR2 (germline): KGHSH, LQKENI. The length of the CDR3 is 14 residues. The CDR3 coding sequence is TGTGCCAGCAAATCCGGGACAGGGGACTACGAGCAGTACTTC. It encodes CASKSGTGDYEQYF.

As to this clone: Given a much more abundant clone one base away, this may be a read error. The chain couples TRBV7-3 to TRBJ1-5; 7 positions match TRBD1. Trimming removed 4 bases from V and 3 bases from J; junction bases left unmatched: 3. Germline V lookup: CDR1 SGHTA, CDR2 FQGTGA. This CDR3 region has 14 residues. CDR3 sequence (DNA): TGTGCCAGCAGCTCGACAGGGACCAATCAGCCCCAGCATTTT. This codes for CASSSTGTNQPQHF.

The J gene is TRBJ2-7, the V gene TRBV6-5; TRBD1 matches 9 bases. Trimming removed 2 bases from V and 6 bases from J; junction bases left unmatched: 5. In germline, CDR1 is MNHEY, CDR2 SVGAGI. The CDR3 spans 14 residues. The CDR3 spells CASSYGTGMSEQYF. The CDR3 DNA follows: TGTGCCAGCAGTTACGGGACAGGGATGAGCGAGCAGTACTTC.

V and J are TRBV5-4 and TRBJ2-1, with 12 bases that match TRBD2. V was pared by 3 bases and J by 8 bases, with 6 bases of the junction left unmatched. Germline CDR1 SGHNT, CDR2 YYREEE (reference sequence). This CDR3 comprises 15 residues. The CDR3 sequence is CASSWGTSGLDEQFF. CDR3 DNA: TGTGCCAGCAGCTGGGGGACTAGCGGGTTGGATGAGCAGTTCTTC. Looking up the rest from reference TRBV5-4 and TRBJ2-1 gives the full variable domain: ETGVTQSPTHLIKTRGQQVTLRCSSQSGHNTVSWYQQALGQGPQFIFQYYREEENGRGNFPPRFSGLQFPNYSSELNVNALELDDSALYLCASSWGTSGLDEQFFGPGTRLTVL.

This chain connects TRBV7-2 to TRBJ2-5; possibly TRBD1 or TRBD2 for D (5 bases each). The CDR3 is made up of 16 amino acids. Trimming cost V 7 bases and J 4 bases, with 22 bases left between them. Germline V lookup: CDR1 SGHTA, CDR2 FQGNSA. The CDR3 region is CASTLLGGGTPETQYF. The CDR3, as DNA: TGTGCCAGCACCCTACTTGGGGGTGGAACACCAGAGACCCAGTACTTC.

The V gene is TRBV19, the J gene TRBJ2-1; TRBD2 matches 12 bases. With V trimmed by 1 base and J by 3 bases, 13 bases remained unmatched. Germline V gene sequence: CDR1 LNHDA, CDR2 SQIVND (reference sequence). The CDR3 contains 20 residues. CDR3 residues: CASSIGLASGRAGIYNEQFF. The DNA for the CDR3 is TGTGCCAGTAGTATAGGGTTGGCTAGCGGGAGGGCCGGTATCTACAATGAGCAGTTCTTC.

The chain recombines TRBV18 with TRBJ2-3; D gene ambiguous. Germline V CDR1 and CDR2: KGHSH, LQKENI. The germline V and J ends were trimmed by 5 bases and 2 bases, with 14 bases remaining between them. The CDR3 is made up of 15 amino acids. CDR3 coding DNA: TGTGCCAGCTCAGAATTTGTATCGTACACAGATACGCAGTATTTT. It encodes CASSEFVSYTDTQYF.

This clone turned up a few times. The V call is TRBV11-2, the J call TRBJ2-2, with 9 bases matching TRBD2. CDR1 and CDR2 (germline): SGHAT, FQNNGV. Trimming cost V 8 bases and J 7 bases; bases outside gene matches: 11. This CDR3 is built from 15 residues. CDR3 region: CASASGRGGVGELFF. Written as DNA, the CDR3 is TGTGCCAGCGCCTCTGGGCGGGGGGGCGTCGGGGAGCTGTTTTTT. Looking up the rest from reference TRBV11-2 and TRBJ2-2 gives the full variable domain: EAGVAQSPRYKIIEKRQSVAFWCNPISGHATLYWYQQILGQGPKLLIQFQNNGVVDDSQLPKDRFSAERLKGVDSTLKIQPAKLEDSAVYLCASASGRGGVGELFFGEGSRLTVL.

In its sample, this clone was seen once. The rearrangement uses TRBV7-3 and TRBJ2-3, with 15 bases matching TRBD2. The CDR3 spans 15 residues. Germline lookup yields CDR1 SGHTA and CDR2 FQGTGA. After removal of 5 bases from V and 7 bases from J, the junction contained 4 bases not matched to a gene. This CDR3 is CASSTGTSGRHTQYF. The CDR3, as DNA: TGTGCCAGCAGCACTGGGACTAGCGGGAGGCATACGCAGTATTTT.

This clone was seen once. This chain joins TRBV28 and TRBJ2-1, with D unresolved. The CDR3 has 15 residues. Germline V lookup: CDR1 MDHEN, CDR2 SYDVKM. V shed 7 bases and J shed 3 bases, with 16 bases lying between them. In nucleotides, the CDR3 is TGTGCCAGCACCCACGACTCTATTGGCTACAATGAGCAGTTCTTC. It specifies CASTHDSIGYNEQFF.

The rearrangement links TRBV7-6 to TRBJ1-1; no definite D call. The CDR3 loop spans 15 amino acids. Germline V gives CDR1 SGHVS, CDR2 FNYEAQ. Trimming shortened V by 2 bases and J by 4 bases, and 14 bases separated the two germline ends. This CDR3 is CASSLLGGILTEAFF. The CDR3 nucleotides are TGTGCCAGCAGCTTACTAGGAGGGATCCTCACTGAAGCTTTCTTT.

The genes are TRBV18 and TRBJ2-7; 8 positions agree with TRBD1. Unmatched junction bases numbered 11, after V lost 3 bases and J lost 1 base. Germline CDR1 KGHSH, CDR2 LQKENI. The CDR3 covers 17 residues. This CDR3 is CASSPAGTGPSSYEQYF. The CDR3 nucleotides are TGTGCCAGCTCACCCGCCGGGACAGGCCCAAGTTCCTACGAGCAGTACTTC.

CDR3 DNA: TGCGCCAGCAGCCAAGACGGCGGGGGGACCTACGAGCAGTACTTC. Its protein product is CASSQDGGGTYEQYF. This chain uses TRBV5-1 with TRBJ2-7, with TRBD2 matching over 8 bases. V shed 4 bases and J 2 bases; nucleotides not matched to a gene: 8. Germline V gene lookup returns CDR1 SGHRS and CDR2 YFSETQ. This CDR3 is built from 15 residues.

This clone has only a few counts. The J gene is TRBJ1-1, the V gene TRBV10-3; 8 bases match TRBD1. Per germline, CDR1 ENHRY and CDR2 SYGVKD. With V trimmed by 3 bases and J by 6 bases, 9 bases remained unmatched. The length of the CDR3 is 15 residues. The CDR3 sequence is CAISERTGRLAEAFF. The CDR3 DNA reads TGTGCCATCAGTGAAAGGACAGGGCGCCTAGCTGAAGCTTTCTTT.

The chain combines TRBV10-2 with TRBJ2-5; D possibly corresponds to TRBD1 (6 bases). The CDR3 extends over 15 amino acids. V was cut by 0 bases and J by 2 bases, with 10 bases left in between. The germline CDR1 and CDR2 sequences are WSHSY and SAAADI. The CDR3 here is CASSESAGAQETQYF. In DNA form, the CDR3 reads TGCGCCAGCAGTGAGTCGGCAGGGGCACAAGAGACCCAGTACTTC.

In this sample, this clone turned up a few times. V usage is TRBV6-6 and J usage is TRBJ1-5, with TRBD1 matching over 8 bases. The germline CDR1 and CDR2 sequences are MNHNY and SVGAGI (reference sequence). V dropped 6 bases and J dropped 5; count of bases not matched to a gene: 9. This CDR3 has 15 amino acids. In DNA, the CDR3 is TGTGCCAGCAGCCCCATCGGACAGGGCTATCAGCCCCAGCATTTT. Residues: CASSPIGQGYQPQHF.

This clone is a singleton in its sample. The gene calls are TRBV2 and TRBJ2-1; D is uncertain. The germline V gene encodes CDR1 SNHLY and CDR2 FYNNEI. The CDR3 covers 12 residues. V dropped 4 bases and J dropped 7 bases, with 8 bases sitting between them. This chain's CDR3 is CASSGVGNEQFF. In DNA, the CDR3 is TGTGCCAGCAGTGGTGTAGGGAATGAGCAGTTCTTC.

V is TRBV28 and J is TRBJ2-3; D gene ambiguous. This CDR3 is 16 amino acids long. With 6 bases removed from V and 0 bases from J, the gap between germline ends came to 16 bases. Germline CDR1 reads MDHEN; CDR2 reads SYDVKM. The CDR3 sequence: CASRSSMRTSTDTQYF. In DNA, the CDR3 is TGTGCCAGCAGGTCATCGATGAGAACTAGCACAGATACGCAGTATTTT.

V usage is TRBV6-6 and J usage is TRBJ1-2; a possible D gene is TRBD1 (6 bases). The V and J ends lost 7 bases and 7 bases respectively, with 19 bases between them. Germline lookup yields CDR1 MNHNY and CDR2 SVGAGI (reference sequence). The CDR3 sequence is 14 residues long. The CDR3 here is CASNQEGGLGGYTF. The CDR3 DNA reads as TGTGCCAGCAATCAAGAGGGGGGTTTGGGTGGCTACACCTTC.

This chain links TRBV19 with TRBJ2-1; 13 nucleotides align to TRBD2. Germline V CDR1 and CDR2: LNHDA, SQIVND (reference sequence). Germline trimming cut 9 bases from V and 4 bases from J; bases unmatched to any gene: 12. This CDR3 is 17 amino acids long. The CDR3 DNA reads TGTGCCAGAGCCGGGACTAGCGGGGTATCCGGGTACAATGAGCAGTTCTTC. As protein: CARAGTSGVSGYNEQFF.

Only one count was recorded for this clone. The chain has TRBV11-3 and TRBJ2-1, with 8 bases that match TRBD2. V trimming: 2 bases; J trimming: 7 bases; junction bases outside the gene matches: 10. CDR3 length: 16 residues. Germline assignment: CDR1 SGHNT and CDR2 YENEEA. CDR3 nucleotides: TGTGCCAGCAGCTTAAGGTCCAGCGGGGGTACTAATGAGCAGTTCTTC. It codes for CASSLRSSGGTNEQFF.

This chain links TRBV9 with TRBJ2-7; 14 nucleotides agree with TRBD2. The CDR3 totals 16 residues. Losses at the gene ends were 0 bases for V and 6 bases for J; bases not matched to a gene: 5. In germline, CDR1 is SGDLS, CDR2 YYNGEE. The CDR3 nucleotides are TGTGCCAGCAGCGTAGGGACTAGCGGGAGGATAAGCGAGCAGTACTTC. Its translation: CASSVGTSGRISEQYF.

The chain uses TRBV19 and TRBJ1-5; no firm D call. The germline gives CDR1 LNHDA, CDR2 SQIVND (reference sequence). CDR3 size: 11 residues. Trimming cost V 4 bases and J 9 bases, with 7 bases left between them. The CDR3 DNA reads as TGTGCCAGTAGTACTCGCGGGCCCCAGCATTTT. Its protein product is CASSTRGPQHF.